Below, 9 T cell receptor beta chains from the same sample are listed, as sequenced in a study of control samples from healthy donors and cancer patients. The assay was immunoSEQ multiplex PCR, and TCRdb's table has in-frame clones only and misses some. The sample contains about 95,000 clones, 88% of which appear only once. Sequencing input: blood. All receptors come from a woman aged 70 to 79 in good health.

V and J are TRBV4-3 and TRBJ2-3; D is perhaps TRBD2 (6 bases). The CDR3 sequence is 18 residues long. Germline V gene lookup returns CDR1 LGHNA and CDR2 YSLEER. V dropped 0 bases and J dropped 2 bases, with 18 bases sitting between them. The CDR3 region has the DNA TGCGCCAGCAGCCAAGATTCCGCCCGGGGGAGCGCCACAGATACGCAGTATTTT. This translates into CASSQDSARGSATDTQYF.

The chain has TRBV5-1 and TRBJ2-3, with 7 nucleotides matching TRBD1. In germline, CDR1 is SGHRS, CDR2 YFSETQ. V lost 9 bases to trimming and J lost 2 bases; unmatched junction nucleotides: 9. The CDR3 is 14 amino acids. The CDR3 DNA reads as TGCGCCACCAAAGATGGACAGGACACAGATACGCAGTATTTT. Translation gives CATKDGQDTDTQYF.

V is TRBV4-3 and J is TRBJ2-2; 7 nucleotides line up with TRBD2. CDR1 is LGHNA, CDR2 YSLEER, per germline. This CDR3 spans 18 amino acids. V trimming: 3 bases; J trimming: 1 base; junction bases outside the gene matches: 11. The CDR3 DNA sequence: TGCGCCAGCAGCCAGGGACTGTTGGCGGGAGTGAACACCGGGGAGCTGTTTTTT. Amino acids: CASSQGLLAGVNTGELFF.

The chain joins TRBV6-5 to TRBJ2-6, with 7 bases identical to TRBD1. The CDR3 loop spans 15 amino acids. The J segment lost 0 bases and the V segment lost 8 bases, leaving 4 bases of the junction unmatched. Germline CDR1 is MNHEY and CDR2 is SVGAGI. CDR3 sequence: CASHSGGSGANVLTF. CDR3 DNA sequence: TGTGCCAGCCATTCAGGGGGCTCTGGGGCCAACGTCCTGACTTTC.

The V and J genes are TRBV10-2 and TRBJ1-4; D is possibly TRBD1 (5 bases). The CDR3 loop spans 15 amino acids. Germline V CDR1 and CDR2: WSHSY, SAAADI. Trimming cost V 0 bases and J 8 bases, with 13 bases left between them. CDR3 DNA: TGCGCCAGCAGTGAGTCGGGCAGGTGGGACGAAAAACTGTTTTTT. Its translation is CASSESGRWDEKLFF.

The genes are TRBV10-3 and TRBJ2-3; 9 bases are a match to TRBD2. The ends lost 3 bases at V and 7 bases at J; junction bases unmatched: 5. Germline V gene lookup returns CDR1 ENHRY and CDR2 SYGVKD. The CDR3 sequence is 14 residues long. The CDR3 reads CAISEGTSLNTQYF. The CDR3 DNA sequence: TGTGCCATCAGTGAAGGGACTAGCTTAAATACGCAGTATTTT.

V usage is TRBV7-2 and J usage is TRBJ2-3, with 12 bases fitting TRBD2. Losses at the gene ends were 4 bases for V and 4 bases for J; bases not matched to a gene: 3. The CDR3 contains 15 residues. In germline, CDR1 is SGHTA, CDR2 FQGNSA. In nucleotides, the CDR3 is TGTGCCAGCAGCTCTTCTAGCGGGAGGGCAGATACGCAGTATTTT. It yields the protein CASSSSSGRADTQYF.

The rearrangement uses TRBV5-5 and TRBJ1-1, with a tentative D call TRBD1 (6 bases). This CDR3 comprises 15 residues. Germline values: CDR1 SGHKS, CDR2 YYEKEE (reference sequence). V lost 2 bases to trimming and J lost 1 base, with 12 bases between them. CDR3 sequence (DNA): TGTGCCAGCAGCTTTCAGACAGGATGGAACACTGAAGCTTTCTTT. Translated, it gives CASSFQTGWNTEAFF.

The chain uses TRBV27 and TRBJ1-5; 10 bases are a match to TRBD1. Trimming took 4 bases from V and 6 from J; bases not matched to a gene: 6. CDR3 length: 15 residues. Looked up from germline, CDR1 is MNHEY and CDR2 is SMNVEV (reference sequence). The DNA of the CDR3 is TGTGCCAGCAGTTCTACGACAGGGGGCTTTCAGCCCCAGCATTTT. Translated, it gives CASSSTTGGFQPQHF.